This TCR beta chain emerged from a study of OX40 agonist ivuxolimab in advanced cancers. J lost 3 bases, V lost 5 bases, and 4 bases had no gene match. The germline gives CDR1 SGHAT, CDR2 FQNNGV. This CDR3 region has 14 residues. The repertoire was sequenced with immunoSEQ multiplex PCR; TCRdb's copy has only in-frame clones and lacks some. The data show 45,000 to 65,000 clones, 85% to 90% seen once. The rearrangement uses TRBV11-2 and TRBJ2-7; the match to TRBD1 covers 10 bases. The receptor was isolated from an adult with an advanced solid tumor such as melanoma, head and neck, liver or kidney cancer. Sample: CD4+ or CD8+ T cells sorted from blood, taken in a trial of the OX40 agonist ivuxolimab. CDR3 residues: CASSLRTGGYEQYF. In DNA form, the CDR3 reads TGTGCCAGCAGCCTCCGGACAGGGGGCTACGAGCAGTACTTC.